This T cell receptor (beta chain) is drawn from a study of OX40 agonist ivuxolimab in advanced cancers. Study-level information: Three patients got partial responses; one had hepatocellular carcinoma and two had cutaneous melanoma.

The V gene's germline CDR1 is SGHNT and CDR2 YYREEE (reference sequence). V was clipped by 4 bases and J by 2 bases, with 16 bases between them. The CDR3 totals 16 residues. Patients were excluded for autoimmune disease history or systemic immunosuppression. Assay: immunoSEQ multiplex PCR; the TCRdb copy retains only in-frame clones and omits some. This table holds 36,000 or so clones, approximately 80% found once. Sequencing used CD4+ or CD8+ T cells sorted from blood, obtained in a trial of the OX40 agonist ivuxolimab. The sequence derives from an adult with an advanced solid tumor such as melanoma, head and neck, liver or kidney cancer. The chain couples TRBV5-4 to TRBJ2-1, with a possible D match to TRBD2 (5 bases). CDR3 sequence: CASSPGLGSAYNEQFF. The CDR3 DNA is TGTGCCAGCAGCCCTGGGTTGGGGAGCGCCTACAATGAGCAGTTCTTC.